Listed below are T cell receptor beta chains from one sample, sequenced in a study of cytomegalovirus exposure and HLA in healthy donors. The assay was immunoSEQ multiplex PCR, and TCRdb's table has in-frame clones only and misses some. The sample lists more than 75,000 clones, roughly 70% occurring once. Sequencing was carried out using PBMCs. The receptors here all came from a man aged 35 to 55 in good health and CMV-seropositive. CDR3s include the opening cysteine and the closing phenylalanine or tryptophan. Each record gives: J gene, D gene, CDR3 length, clone size, V gene, CDR3 DNA, CDR3 protein. D genes are given only for firm matches. The size entry is marked missing in some rows and otherwise reads once, few, many or a size class.

>TRBJ2-3|-|14|-|TRBV6-1
TGTGCCACCGTACAGGGAACTATCGCAGATACGCAGTATTTT
CATVQGTIADTQYF
>TRBJ1-2|-|13|-|TRBV19
TGTGCCAGTAGTATTGACAAGAACTATGGCTACACCTTC
CASSIDKNYGYTF
>TRBJ2-3|-|16|-|TRBV9
TGTGCCAGTACGGCCTCGGCAGGGCTTACTTCAGATACGCAGTATTTT
CASTASAGLTSDTQYF
>TRBJ2-7|TRBD1|16|once|TRBV4-3
TGCGCCAGCAGCCAAGATCACAACAGGGGAGTTAACGAGCAGTACTTC
CASSQDHNRGVNEQYF
>TRBJ2-1|TRBD1|15|-|TRBV25-1
TGTGCCAGCAGTGTTTCCGGGACAGCTTACAATGAGCAGTTCTTC
CASSVSGTAYNEQFF
>TRBJ2-2|TRBD1|14|-|TRBV25-1
TGTGCCAGTTCTGGACAGGGGGTGTCCGGGGAGCTGTTTTTT
CASSGQGVSGELFF
>TRBJ2-7|TRBD1|16|-|TRBV19
TGTGCCAGTAGTATGGGGGGACAGGGGGCTAACAACGAGCAGTACTTC
CASSMGGQGANNEQYF
>TRBJ1-5|-|15|-|TRBV19
TGTGCCAGTAGTATTATAGAGTCATTTAATCAGCCCCAGCATTTT
CASSIIESFNQPQHF
>TRBJ1-1|-|14|few|TRBV5-6
TGTGCCAGCAGCGACGCGCCGGGGATGACTGAAGCTTTCTTT
CASSDAPGMTEAFF
>TRBJ2-1|TRBD2|15|-|TRBV5-1
TGCGCCAGCAGTACCGGGACTAGCGGCTACAATGAGCAGTTCTTC
CASSTGTSGYNEQFF
>TRBJ1-4|-|15|-|TRBV2
TGTGCCAGCAGTGATGTCCGGGGAGGTAATGAAAAACTGTTTTTT
CASSDVRGGNEKLFF
>TRBJ1-1|-|12|few|TRBV6-1
TGTGCCAGCGCGTCGCGGGGGAGAGAGGCTTTCTTT
CASASRGREAFF
>TRBJ2-1|TRBD1|16|once|TRBV28
TGTGCCAGCAGCCCTATCCGGGACAGGGTACTCGATGAGCAGTTCTTC
CASSPIRDRVLDEQFF
>TRBJ2-3|TRBD1|14|-|TRBV9
TGTGCCAGCAGCGTGTCAGGGGGAACAGATACGCAGTATTTT
CASSVSGGTDTQYF